Following are 27 T cell receptor beta chains from one sample sequenced in a study of graft-versus-host responses after intestinal transplantation. Some clones are missing from TCRdb's copy, which holds only in-frame ones; the method was immunoSEQ multiplex PCR. Here the sample spans about 96,000 clones, roughly nine tenths being singletons. These TCRs' antigens remain unknown. The sample in question was unstimulated CD4+ T cells sorted from spleen or lymph node cells, obtained before intestinal transplant. These receptors all come from a human donor who received an intestinal transplant.

J is TRBJ1-2 and V is TRBV20-1; D gene ambiguous. Germline V gene data show CDR1 as DFQATT and CDR2 as SNEGSKA (reference sequence). This CDR3 is built from 9 residues. V lost 6 bases and J 7 bases, leaving 6 bases between the germline ends. CDR3 coding DNA: TGCAGTGCGTTGAGTGGCTACACCTTC. Translating it yields CSALSGYTF.

This clone has a single count. The chain is built from TRBV10-3 and TRBJ2-1; 10 positions match TRBD1. J gave up 10 bases and V 5 bases, and 8 bases lay outside the gene matches. This CDR3 contains 14 residues. In germline, CDR1 is ENHRY, CDR2 SYGVKD. DNA of the CDR3: TGTGCCATCAGTACCGGGACAGGGGAAGGGGAGCAGTTCTTC. This sequence encodes CAISTGTGEGEQFF.

This rearrangement joins TRBV5-4 to TRBJ1-2; TRBD1 agrees at 9 bases. CDR1 is SGHNT and CDR2 is YYREEE in the germline V gene (reference sequence). The CDR3 spans 15 residues. Trimming removed 4 bases from V and 3 bases from J; junction bases left unmatched: 7. For the CDR3, the DNA is TGTGCCAGCAGCACCGGGACAGGGAGGGACTATGGCTACACCTTC. Translated, it gives CASSTGTGRDYGYTF.

As DNA, the CDR3 is TGTGCCAGCTCCCCGGGTTTGCTTGGCTACACCTTC. This encodes CASSPGLLGYTF. This chain connects TRBV18 to TRBJ1-2; D is unclear. The CDR3 runs to 12 residues. CDR1 is KGHSH and CDR2 is LQKENI in the germline V gene. Trimming cost V 6 bases and J 7 bases, with 12 bases left between them.

The genes are TRBV7-9 and TRBJ2-7; 11 bases are shared with TRBD2. This CDR3 has 16 amino acids. The V and J ends lost 4 bases and 3 bases, in that order; junction bases with no gene match: 8. CDR1 is SEHNR, CDR2 FQNEAQ, per germline (reference sequence). In DNA, the CDR3 is TGTGCCAGCAGCTCTACTAGCGGGAGTACCGGCTACGAGCAGTACTTC. Protein sequence: CASSSTSGSTGYEQYF.

The chain carries TRBV21-1 and TRBJ1-5. TRBV21-1 is shown as a pseudogene. The CDR3 runs to 17 residues. The CDR3 region is CASSYLRGRGELWPQHF. The CDR3 DNA reads as TGTGCCAGCAGCTATCTACGTGGTCGGGGTGAACTTTGGCCCCAGCATTTT.

V usage is TRBV30 and J usage is TRBJ1-1; D is unclear. This CDR3 spans 12 amino acids. The V gene's germline CDR1 is GTSNPN and CDR2 SVGIG (reference sequence). Deletions cut 3 bases from V and 1 base from J, with 6 bases between. CDR3 sequence (DNA): TGTGCCTGGAGGCCGGGGAACACTGAAGCTTTCTTT. Amino acids: CAWRPGNTEAFF.

J is TRBJ2-7 and V is TRBV5-5, with 12 bases that match TRBD2. CDR1 is SGHKS, CDR2 YYEKEE, per germline (reference sequence). V lost 4 bases to trimming and J lost 5 bases; unmatched junction nucleotides: 13. CDR3 length: 17 residues. The CDR3 is CASSGGTSGSRENEQYF. DNA of the CDR3: TGTGCCAGCAGCGGCGGGACTAGCGGGTCCAGGGAGAACGAGCAGTACTTC.

This chain connects TRBV2 to TRBJ1-5; D ambiguous. The CDR3 contains 12 residues. The germline V and J ends were trimmed by 8 bases and 4 bases, with 9 bases remaining between them. Germline V gene data show CDR1 as SNHLY and CDR2 as FYNNEI. The CDR3 region is CASRGANQPQHF. As DNA, the CDR3 is TGTGCCAGCCGGGGAGCGAATCAGCCCCAGCATTTT.

This clone was seen only a few times. The chain couples TRBV6-5 to TRBJ1-5; D is perhaps TRBD1 (5 bases). CDR1 and CDR2 from the germline V gene are MNHEY and SVGAGI. V lost 6 bases, J lost 4 bases, and 16 bases lay in between. The CDR3 spans 15 residues. CDR3 sequence: CASRPAGTPNQPQHF. CDR3 DNA: TGTGCCAGCAGACCCGCCGGGACTCCTAATCAGCCCCAGCATTTT.

The genes are TRBV15 and TRBJ2-4; TRBD2 matches 8 bases. CDR3 length equals 18 residues. The V and J ends lost 0 bases and 0 bases, in that order; junction bases with no gene match: 7. CDR1 LNHNV and CDR2 YYDKDF come from the germline V gene (reference sequence). CDR3 bases: TGTGCCACCAGCAGAGATCGAGCGGGGGCTGTAGCCAAAAACATTCAGTACTTC. It encodes CATSRDRAGAVAKNIQYF.

The J gene is TRBJ1-4, the V gene TRBV5-1; 7 bases line up with TRBD1. In germline, CDR1 is SGHRS, CDR2 YFSETQ. The ends lost 2 bases at V and 7 bases at J; junction bases unmatched: 11. The CDR3 extends over 16 amino acids. CDR3 nucleotides: TGCGCCAGCAGCTTAGCGAACAGGGGCATAGGTGAAAAACTGTTTTTT. Its translation: CASSLANRGIGEKLFF.

J is TRBJ2-7 and V is TRBV6-5, with 12 positions matching TRBD2. V shed 0 bases, J shed 7 bases, and the junction held 7 bases outside the gene matches. Germline CDR1 reads MNHEY; CDR2 reads SVGAGI. This CDR3 is 16 amino acids long. The CDR3 DNA reads as TGTGCCAGCAGTTACTCTACTAGCGGGGGGAGGAGGGAGCAGTACTTC. The encoded protein is CASSYSTSGGRREQYF.

The chain is built from TRBV19 and TRBJ1-4; no firm D call. The germline CDR1 and CDR2 sequences are LNHDA and SQIVND (reference sequence). V lost 10 bases and J 2 bases, leaving 17 bases between the germline ends. This CDR3 spans 15 amino acids. The CDR3: CATNHGAATNEKLFF. The CDR3 nucleotides read TGTGCCACCAACCACGGTGCTGCGACTAATGAAAAACTGTTTTTT.

The J gene is TRBJ1-2, the V gene TRBV4-2, with a tentative D call TRBD1 (5 bases). Germline V gene data show CDR1 as LGHNA and CDR2 as YNFKEQ. The CDR3 runs to 15 residues. V dropped 3 bases and J dropped 8 bases, with 19 bases sitting between them. The CDR3, as DNA: TGTGCCAGCAGCCAGGCCATAACAGGACCCGGGGGCTACACCTTC. It encodes CASSQAITGPGGYTF.

The chain has TRBV5-1 and TRBJ2-2, with D perhaps TRBD1 (7 bases). V lost 2 bases and J lost 6, with 11 bases in between. Germline V CDR1 and CDR2: SGHRS, YFSETQ. This CDR3 spans 14 amino acids. CDR3 sequence reads: CASSLQGRSGELFF. DNA of the CDR3: TGCGCCAGCAGCTTACAGGGGAGGTCCGGGGAGCTGTTTTTT.

The chain has TRBV9 and TRBJ1-1; the D gene is possibly TRBD1 (5 bases). Trimming pared 3 bases from V and 7 bases from J, leaving 10 bases between. Per the germline V gene, CDR1 is SGDLS and CDR2 is YYNGEE. There are 12 residues in the CDR3. CDR3 coding DNA: TGTGCCAGCAGCGCCCCAGGGAATGAAGCTTTCTTT. Residues: CASSAPGNEAFF.

The chain joins TRBV9 to TRBJ1-1; D ambiguous. Germline CDR1 SGDLS, CDR2 YYNGEE. This CDR3 has 14 residues. V gave up 0 bases and J gave up 4 bases, with 10 bases separating them. This CDR3 reads CASSVDLGSTEAFF. CDR3 DNA sequence: TGTGCCAGCAGCGTAGATCTGGGGAGCACTGAAGCTTTCTTT.

CDR3 region: CASSQRPGDTYEQYF. The CDR3 nucleotides read TGTGCCAGCAGCCAAAGGCCCGGGGATACCTACGAGCAGTACTTC. The chain is built from TRBV11-3 and TRBJ2-7, with TRBD2 as a possible D gene (5 bases). The CDR3 has 15 residues. V was pared by 5 bases and J by 2 bases, with 16 bases between. The germline CDR1 and CDR2 sequences are SGHNT and YENEEA.

V usage is TRBV7-9 and J usage is TRBJ1-2; D call uncertain. Trimming removed 1 base from V and 4 bases from J, with 7 bases in between. This CDR3 has 13 amino acids. CDR1 SEHNR and CDR2 FQNEAQ come from the germline V gene (reference sequence). The CDR3 here is CASSLVDAYGYTF. For the CDR3, the DNA is TGTGCCAGCAGCTTAGTAGATGCCTATGGCTACACCTTC.

The CDR3 region is CASRGGSSYEQYF. The CDR3 nucleotides are TGTGCCAGCAGAGGCGGCAGCTCCTACGAGCAGTACTTC. V is TRBV6-6 and J is TRBJ2-7; D not resolved. The V gene lost 6 bases and the J gene lost 0 bases, with 9 bases spanning the gap. This CDR3 spans 13 amino acids. Germline CDR1 reads MNHNY; CDR2 reads SVGAGI (reference sequence).

This clone came up a few times. This rearrangement joins TRBV5-1 to TRBJ1-3; D is ambiguous. The CDR3 is 13 amino acids. V shed 0 bases and J shed 3 bases, with 4 bases lying between them. CDR1 and CDR2 from the germline V gene are SGHRS and YFSETQ. The CDR3 reads CASSLGHGNTIYF. CDR3 DNA sequence: TGCGCCAGCAGCTTGGGACATGGAAACACCATATATTTT.

The rearrangement links TRBV2 to TRBJ1-5, with D possibly being TRBD1 (6 bases). V dropped 7 bases and J dropped 0 bases, with 10 bases sitting between them. The V gene's germline CDR1 is SNHLY and CDR2 FYNNEI. The CDR3 covers 14 residues. CDR3 region: CASTTQGSNQPQHF. CDR3 nucleotides: TGTGCCAGCACCACACAGGGTAGCAATCAGCCCCAGCATTTT.

The CDR3 sequence is CASSQALTGLDYEQYF. CDR3 nucleotides: TGCGCCAGCAGCCAAGCCCTAACAGGGTTAGACTACGAGCAGTACTTC. The chain has TRBV4-3 and TRBJ2-7; D is possibly TRBD1 (6 bases). The V end lost 1 base, the J end lost 3 bases, and 16 bases lay between the germline ends. The CDR3 is 16 amino acids. Germline CDR1 and CDR2: LGHNA and YSLEER.

V and J are TRBV2 and TRBJ2-3; 13 bases map to TRBD2. Per the germline V gene, CDR1 is SNHLY and CDR2 is FYNNEI. CDR3 length: 18 amino acids. The junction had 7 bases not matched to a gene; V was cut back by 4 bases and J by 0 bases. CDR3: CASSGWTSGGPSTDTQYF. CDR3 DNA: TGTGCCAGCAGTGGGTGGACTAGCGGGGGACCGAGCACAGATACGCAGTATTTT.

CDR3 loop: CSVEESGQSLSEQYF. In DNA form, the CDR3 reads TGCAGCGTTGAAGAGAGCGGGCAGAGTTTAAGCGAGCAGTACTTC. The chain uses TRBV29-1 and TRBJ2-7; D is perhaps TRBD2 (6 bases). V lost 0 bases, J lost 6 bases, and 18 bases lay in between. CDR1 is SQVTM, CDR2 ANQGSEA, per germline. The CDR3 is 15 amino acids.

This clone has a single count. This rearrangement joins TRBV5-1 to TRBJ2-3; 8 positions match TRBD2. The CDR3 covers 16 residues. Germline CDR1 and CDR2: SGHRS and YFSETQ. The V and J ends lost 0 bases and 2 bases, in that order; junction bases with no gene match: 5. The CDR3 sequence is CASSLDIAGSTDTQYF. CDR3 coding DNA: TGCGCCAGCAGCTTGGACATAGCGGGATCCACAGATACGCAGTATTTT.